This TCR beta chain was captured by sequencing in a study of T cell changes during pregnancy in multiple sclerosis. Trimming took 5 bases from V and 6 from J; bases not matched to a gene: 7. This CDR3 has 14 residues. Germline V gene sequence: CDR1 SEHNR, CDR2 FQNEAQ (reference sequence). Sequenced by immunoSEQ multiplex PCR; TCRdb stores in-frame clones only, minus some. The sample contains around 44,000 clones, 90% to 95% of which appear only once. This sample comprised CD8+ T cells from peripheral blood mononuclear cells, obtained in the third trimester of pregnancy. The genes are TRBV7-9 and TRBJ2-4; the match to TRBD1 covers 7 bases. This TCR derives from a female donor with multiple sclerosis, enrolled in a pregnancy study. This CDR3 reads CASSPVTGVNIQYF. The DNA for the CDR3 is TGTGCCAGCAGCCCCGTTACAGGGGTAAACATTCAGTACTTC. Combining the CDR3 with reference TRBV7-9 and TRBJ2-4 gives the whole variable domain DTGVSQNPRHKITKRGQNVTFRCDPISEHNRLYWYRQTLGQGPEFLTYFQNEAQLEKSRLLSDRFSAERPKGSFSTLEIQRTEQGDSAMYLCASSPVTGVNIQYFGAGTRLSVL.